This T cell receptor (beta chain) stems from a study of cytomegalovirus exposure and HLA in healthy donors. About the research overall: The roughly 700 first-cohort repertoires and the roughly 120 validation repertoires shared the same platform, a later analysis reported.

With regard to this clone: Antigen: not known.

Overall study results and limits: Specificity of a few CMV-associated chains for CMV antigens was verified in vitro. Rarity held for most TCR sequences, but there were some public TCRs that occurred in many donors.

Between the trimmed V and J ends, which lost 0 bases and 7 bases, there was a span of 12 bases. Germline V gives CDR1 SGHTA, CDR2 FQGTGA. The CDR3 is 15 residues long. While the first cohort had 600 to 800 subjects, the donors belonged to the separate validation cohort of 120 subjects. Using immunoSEQ multiplex PCR, the repertoire was profiled, and TCRdb retains in-frame clones only, with some absent. The sample records roughly 130,000 clones, about 83% being singletons. The chain uses TRBV7-3 and TRBJ2-2, with TRBD1 as a possible D gene (6 bases). The TCR originated in a woman aged 25 to 39 in good health and CMV-seronegative. The sequencing sample was made of PBMCs. The CDR3: CASSLTVGAGGELFF. For the CDR3, the DNA is TGTGCCAGCAGCTTAACCGTGGGGGCAGGCGGGGAGCTGTTTTTT.